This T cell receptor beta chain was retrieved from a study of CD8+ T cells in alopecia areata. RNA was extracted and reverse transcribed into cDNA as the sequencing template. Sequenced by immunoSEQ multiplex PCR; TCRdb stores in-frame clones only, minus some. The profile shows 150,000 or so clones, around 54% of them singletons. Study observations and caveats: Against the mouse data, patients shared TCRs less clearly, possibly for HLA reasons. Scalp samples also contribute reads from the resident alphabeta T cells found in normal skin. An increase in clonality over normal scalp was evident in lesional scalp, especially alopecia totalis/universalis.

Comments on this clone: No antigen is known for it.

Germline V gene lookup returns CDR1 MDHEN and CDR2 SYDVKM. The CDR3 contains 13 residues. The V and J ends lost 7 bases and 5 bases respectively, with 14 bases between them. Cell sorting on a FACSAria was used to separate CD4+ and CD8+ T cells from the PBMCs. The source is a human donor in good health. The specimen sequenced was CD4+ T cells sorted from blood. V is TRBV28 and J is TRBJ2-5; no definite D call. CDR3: CASMVAQAETQYF. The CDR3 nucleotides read TGTGCCAGCATGGTTGCCCAAGCGGAGACCCAGTACTTC.